Each of the 30 T cell receptor beta chains below was sequenced from the same sample in a study of shared clonotypes between healthy human individuals. Clones were read by immunoSEQ multiplex PCR, and TCRdb kept only the in-frame ones, dropping some. Of about 2,500,000 clones listed, over 85% are singletons. Input material: naive CD4+ T cells sorted from blood. Described subset: CD45RA+ positively selected. These receptors were collected from a man aged 18-30 years in good health.

V and J are TRBV19 and TRBJ1-2; perhaps TRBD1 as D (5 bases). Germline-derived CDR1 and CDR2 are LNHDA and SQIVND (reference sequence). The CDR3 has 17 amino acids. The germline V and J ends were trimmed by 1 base and 4 bases, with 19 bases remaining between them. In nucleotides, the CDR3 is TGTGCCAGTAGTATAGCGGTCCGGACGGGGCCCATCTATGGCTACACCTTC. Protein sequence: CASSIAVRTGPIYGYTF.

This chain connects TRBV7-6 to TRBJ2-1, with a tentative D call TRBD2 (6 bases). Germline CDR1 is SGHVS and CDR2 is FNYEAQ. The length of the CDR3 is 16 residues. The V end was cut by 6 bases, the J end by 3 bases, with 18 bases between. The CDR3 nucleotides are TGTGCCAGCAGTACAACTAGCACCGGGGGCTACAATGAGCAGTTCTTC. It specifies CASSTTSTGGYNEQFF.

For this clone: In the same sample, other DNA sequences code for this CDR3. This chain connects TRBV2 to TRBJ2-7, with 8 positions matching TRBD1. Germline trimming cut 4 bases from V and 4 bases from J; bases unmatched to any gene: 3. CDR1 SNHLY and CDR2 FYNNEI come from the germline V gene. This CDR3 is built from 13 residues. The CDR3 region is CASSAQGAYEQYF. The DNA for the CDR3 is TGTGCCAGCAGTGCCCAGGGGGCGTACGAGCAGTACTTC.

V and J are TRBV5-1 and TRBJ1-2; D gene uncertain. The germline V gene encodes CDR1 SGHRS and CDR2 YFSETQ. V was pared by 3 bases and J by 2 bases, with 11 bases between. CDR3 length equals 14 residues. CDR3 bases: TGCGCCAGCAGCTACACGACGGACAACTATGGCTACACCTTC. Encoded protein: CASSYTTDNYGYTF.

Notes on this clone: Other nucleotide sequences from this sample produce the same CDR3. This chain joins TRBV27 and TRBJ1-1; 7 bases map to TRBD1. CDR3 length equals 12 residues. The germline V gene has CDR1 MNHEY and CDR2 SMNVEV (reference sequence). V gave up 5 bases and J gave up 5 bases; unmatched junction bases: 2. CDR3: CASSRQGTEAFF. The CDR3 region has the DNA TGTGCCAGCAGTCGACAGGGAACTGAAGCTTTCTTT.

This chain links TRBV9 with TRBJ2-5; TRBD1 matches at 8 bases. CDR3 length: 16 amino acids. V was pared by 0 bases and J by 5 bases, with 9 bases of the junction left unmatched. Germline values: CDR1 SGDLS, CDR2 YYNGEE. The CDR3 region is CASSVVETGVRETQYF. As DNA, the CDR3 is TGTGCCAGCAGCGTAGTGGAGACAGGGGTGCGGGAGACCCAGTACTTC.

V usage is TRBV11-3 and J usage is TRBJ2-2; TRBD1 or TRBD2 may be the D gene (6 bases each). The germline V gene encodes CDR1 SGHNT and CDR2 YENEEA. The V gene lost 0 bases and the J gene lost 0 bases, with 14 bases spanning the gap. The CDR3 runs 18 residues. The CDR3 is CASSLDTIGGPNTGELFF. Here the CDR3 DNA reads TGTGCCAGCAGCTTAGATACGATCGGGGGCCCGAACACCGGGGAGCTGTTTTTT.

The chain is built from TRBV6-5 and TRBJ2-5, with D uncertain. V was shortened by 6 bases and J by 2 bases, with 10 bases between the two germline ends. This CDR3 region has 13 residues. Germline V gives CDR1 MNHEY, CDR2 SVGAGI. CDR3 nucleotides: TGTGCCAGCAGACGACTCGGACAAGAGACCCAGTACTTC. Amino acids: CASRRLGQETQYF.

V usage is TRBV6-5 and J usage is TRBJ2-7; weak D call: TRBD1 (6 bases). Trimming cost V 6 bases and J 0 bases, with 12 bases left between them. Germline V gene sequence: CDR1 MNHEY, CDR2 SVGAGI. This CDR3 has 14 amino acids. This CDR3 reads CASSLGDNSYEQYF. CDR3 coding DNA: TGTGCCAGCAGCCTCGGGGACAACTCCTACGAGCAGTACTTC.

This rearrangement joins TRBV7-9 to TRBJ2-7; D might be TRBD1 (6 bases). The CDR3 loop spans 13 amino acids. Germline CDR1 SEHNR, CDR2 FQNEAQ (reference sequence). V lost 6 bases, J lost 0 bases, and 9 bases lay in between. DNA of the CDR3: TGTGCCAGCAGAAGGGACATCTCCTACGAGCAGTACTTC. Translating gives CASRRDISYEQYF.

This chain joins TRBV6-5 and TRBJ1-1, with no clear D. V was cut by 7 bases and J by 0 bases, with 3 bases left in between. The germline gives CDR1 MNHEY, CDR2 SVGAGI. The CDR3 length is 11 residues. Here the CDR3 reads CASIMNTEAFF. The CDR3 region has the DNA TGTGCCAGCATCATGAACACTGAAGCTTTCTTT.

The chain is built from TRBV23-1 and TRBJ2-7; D remains unclear. TRBV23-1 is assigned to the ORF class and has an uncertain function. This CDR3 has 19 amino acids. V lost 2 bases to trimming and J lost 1 base, with 24 bases between them. CDR3 sequence (DNA): TGCGCCAGCAGTCAACCCCGGGTTGGTCCTTGTAGGTTGTCCTACGAGCAGTACTTC. Its translation is CASSQPRVGPCRLSYEQYF.

Only one count was recorded for this clone. The J gene is TRBJ1-5, the V gene TRBV10-3, with TRBD1 matching over 8 bases. Germline assignment: CDR1 ENHRY and CDR2 SYGVKD. The CDR3 totals 16 residues. The V gene end was trimmed by 0 bases and the J gene end by 3 bases; junction bases not matched to a gene: 4. Here the CDR3 reads CAISESTGVNNQPQHF. The CDR3 region has the DNA TGTGCCATCAGTGAGTCGACAGGGGTAAACAATCAGCCCCAGCATTTT.

V is TRBV19 and J is TRBJ2-7; 7 positions agree with TRBD1. V shed 10 bases, J shed 2 bases, and the junction held 23 bases outside the gene matches. CDR3 length: 18 amino acids. The V gene's germline CDR1 is LNHDA and CDR2 SQIVND (reference sequence). The CDR3 loop is CAIQIEGDGTDQPYEQYF. The CDR3 DNA sequence: TGTGCCATCCAAATTGAGGGCGACGGGACAGATCAGCCCTACGAGCAGTACTTC.

For this clone: Germline and junction disagree at one end, which may indicate a read error. The chain uses TRBV6-5 and TRBJ1-2; perhaps TRBD1 as D (5 bases). The germline V gene encodes CDR1 MNHEY and CDR2 SVGAGI. This CDR3 is built from 13 residues. The chain's CDR3 is CASNPRGFYSYTF. The CDR3 nucleotides are TGTGCCAGCAATCCGAGGGGTTTCTATAGCTACACCTTC.

The rearrangement uses TRBV6-6 and TRBJ1-5; 9 nucleotides align to TRBD1. Germline assignment: CDR1 MNHNY and CDR2 SVGAGI (reference sequence). V lost 10 bases to trimming and J lost 4 bases; unmatched junction nucleotides: 8. The CDR3 is made up of 14 amino acids. The CDR3 DNA sequence: TGTGCCACCAACACAGGGGGCGGTAATCAGCCCCAGCATTTT. Amino acid sequence: CATNTGGGNQPQHF.

The rearrangement uses TRBV10-3 and TRBJ2-1, with 15 bases fitting TRBD2. J gave up 4 bases and V 8 bases, and 9 bases lay outside the gene matches. Germline V gene lookup returns CDR1 ENHRY and CDR2 SYGVKD. CDR3 length: 17 residues. CDR3 DNA sequence: TGTGCCATCGGCCGGACTAGCGGGGGGGCGGGTTACAATGAGCAGTTCTTC. Translated, it gives CAIGRTSGGAGYNEQFF.

The chain joins TRBV19 to TRBJ1-2; D call uncertain. CDR3 length: 14 residues. Germline V gene sequence: CDR1 LNHDA, CDR2 SQIVND (reference sequence). Trimming took off 5 bases at V and 4 bases at J, with 14 bases between the two ends. CDR3 sequence (DNA): TGTGCCAGTAGTGATGGAGCGAATGTCTATGGCTACACCTTC. It specifies CASSDGANVYGYTF.

The chain couples TRBV5-1 to TRBJ2-5, with D uncertain. The CDR3 runs to 15 residues. Trimming removed 0 bases at V and 1 base at J, with 10 bases between. CDR1 is SGHRS, CDR2 YFSETQ, per germline. DNA of the CDR3: TGCGCCAGCAGCTTGGGGCAGCTCACCCAAGAGACCCAGTACTTC. Amino acids: CASSLGQLTQETQYF.

The chain links TRBV19 to TRBJ1-1, with D maybe TRBD1 (6 bases). The V gene's germline CDR1 is LNHDA and CDR2 SQIVND (reference sequence). CDR3 size: 14 residues. Trimming left V 6 bases short and J 5 bases short, with 16 bases between. CDR3 DNA: TGTGCCAGTAGCCCCCGGGTCCAGGGGACTGAAGCTTTCTTT. Translation: CASSPRVQGTEAFF.

CDR3 residues: CASSSGTSGIYEQYF. The CDR3 DNA is TGTGCCAGCAGTTCCGGGACTAGCGGGATCTACGAGCAGTACTTC. This chain joins TRBV6-6 and TRBJ2-7; 13 bases map to TRBD2. V lost 4 bases, J lost 3 bases, and 3 bases stayed unmatched. The CDR3 extends over 15 amino acids. CDR1 is MNHNY and CDR2 is SVGAGI in the germline V gene (reference sequence).

This clone was found once. The CDR3 sequence is CASSDTDRGNEQFF. The DNA of the CDR3 is TGTGCCAGCAGTGATACGGACAGGGGCAATGAGCAGTTCTTC. V usage is TRBV28 and J usage is TRBJ2-1; 9 bases are shared with TRBD1. V was clipped by 5 bases and J by 6 bases; unmatched bases: 5. Germline CDR1 MDHEN, CDR2 SYDVKM. CDR3 length: 14 residues.

J is TRBJ1-1 and V is TRBV10-2; D might be TRBD1 (6 bases). The CDR3 loop spans 16 amino acids. Trimming removed 6 bases at V and 0 bases at J, with 17 bases between. Germline V gene sequence: CDR1 WSHSY, CDR2 SAAADI. The CDR3 is CASSTAGGPMNTEAFF. The CDR3 DNA is TGCGCCAGCAGCACGGCGGGGGGGCCTATGAACACTGAAGCTTTCTTT.

The chain uses TRBV30 and TRBJ2-2, with D perhaps TRBD2 (5 bases). V was cut by 0 bases and J by 6 bases, with 8 bases left in between. This CDR3 comprises 13 residues. Germline assignment: CDR1 GTSNPN and CDR2 SVGIG (reference sequence). The CDR3 DNA follows: TGTGCCTGGAGTGTAATGGGAGCCGGGGAGCTGTTTTTT. Protein product: CAWSVMGAGELFF.

Notes on this clone: Other nucleotide sequences from this sample produce the same CDR3. This chain connects TRBV5-1 to TRBJ2-1, with 8 bases lining up with TRBD2. After removal of 2 bases from V and 3 bases from J, the junction contained 4 bases not matched to a gene. The germline V gene has CDR1 SGHRS and CDR2 YFSETQ. CDR3 length equals 15 residues. CDR3 DNA sequence: TGCGCCAGCAGCTTAACTAGCGGAATCTACAATGAGCAGTTCTTC. It yields the protein CASSLTSGIYNEQFF.

V is TRBV29-1 and J is TRBJ1-5; no definite D call. The V end was cut by 0 bases, the J end by 4 bases, with 19 bases between. The CDR3 has 17 residues. Germline V gene sequence: CDR1 SQVTM, CDR2 ANQGSEA. The CDR3 nucleotides are TGCAGCGTTGAAGAAAGTAAGCTAGGGATCTCAAATCAGCCCCAGCATTTT. Its protein is CSVEESKLGISNQPQHF.

This sequence joins TRBV25-1 and TRBJ1-2; D gene unclear. Germline loops: CDR1 MGHDK, CDR2 SYGVNS. The V and J ends lost 6 bases and 4 bases respectively, with 15 bases between them. The CDR3 runs 14 residues. The DNA of the CDR3 is TGTGCCAGCAGCATGGGCACAGAATTCTATGGCTACACCTTC. Translating it yields CASSMGTEFYGYTF.

This clone was seen just once. The chain combines TRBV2 with TRBJ2-5; 10 bases line up with TRBD1. Germline assignment: CDR1 SNHLY and CDR2 FYNNEI. V was pared by 6 bases and J by 4 bases, with 8 bases of the junction left unmatched. This CDR3 has 15 amino acids. The CDR3: CASRRGTGDRETQYF. CDR3 sequence (DNA): TGTGCCAGCAGGAGGGGGACAGGGGACAGAGAGACCCAGTACTTC. Full variable domain (rest looked up from reference TRBV2 and TRBJ2-5): EPEVTQTPSHQVTQMGQEVILRCVPISNHLYFYWYRQILGQKVEFLVSFYNNEISEKSEIFDDQFSVERPDGSNFTLKIRSTKLEDSAMYFCASRRGTGDRETQYFGPGTRLLVL.

This chain joins TRBV7-8 and TRBJ2-3; D remains ambiguous. Germline loops: CDR1 SGHVS, CDR2 FQNEAQ. This CDR3 is built from 14 residues. Trimming cost V 3 bases and J 2 bases, with 9 bases left between them. The CDR3 region has the DNA TGTGCCAGCAGCTTGGTCTTGAACACAGATACGCAGTATTTT. Its protein is CASSLVLNTDTQYF.

The V and J genes are TRBV18 and TRBJ2-5, with 14 bases matching TRBD2. The CDR3 sequence is 19 residues long. The junction had 12 bases not matched to a gene; V was cut back by 3 bases and J by 3 bases. CDR1 is KGHSH, CDR2 LQKENI, per germline. CDR3 sequence reads: CASSPPGLAGATRKETQYF. In DNA, the CDR3 is TGTGCCAGCTCACCTCCGGGACTAGCGGGGGCCACCCGAAAAGAGACCCAGTACTTC.